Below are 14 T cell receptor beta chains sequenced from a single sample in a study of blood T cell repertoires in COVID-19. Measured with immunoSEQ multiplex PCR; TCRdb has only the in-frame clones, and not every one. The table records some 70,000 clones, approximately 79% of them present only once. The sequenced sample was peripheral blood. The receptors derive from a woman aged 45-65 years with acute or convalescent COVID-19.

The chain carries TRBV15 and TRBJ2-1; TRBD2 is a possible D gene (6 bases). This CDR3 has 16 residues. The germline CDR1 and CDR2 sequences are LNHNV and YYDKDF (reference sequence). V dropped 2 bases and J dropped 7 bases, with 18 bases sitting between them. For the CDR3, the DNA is TGTGCCACCAGCAGATTGGACTACCTGGGGAGGAATGAGCAGTTCTTC. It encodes CATSRLDYLGRNEQFF.

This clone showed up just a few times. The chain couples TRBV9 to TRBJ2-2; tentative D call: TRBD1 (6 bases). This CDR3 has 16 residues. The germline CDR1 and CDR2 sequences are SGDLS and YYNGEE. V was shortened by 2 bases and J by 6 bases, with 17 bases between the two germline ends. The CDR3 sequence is CASSVMTGTYAGELFF. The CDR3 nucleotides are TGTGCCAGCAGCGTGATGACAGGAACTTACGCCGGGGAGCTGTTTTTT. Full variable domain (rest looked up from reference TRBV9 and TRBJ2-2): DSGVTQTPKHLITATGQRVTLRCSPRSGDLSVYWYQQSLDQGLQFLIQYYNGEERAKGNILERFSAQQFPDLHSELNLSSLELGDSALYFCASSVMTGTYAGELFFGEGSRLTVL.

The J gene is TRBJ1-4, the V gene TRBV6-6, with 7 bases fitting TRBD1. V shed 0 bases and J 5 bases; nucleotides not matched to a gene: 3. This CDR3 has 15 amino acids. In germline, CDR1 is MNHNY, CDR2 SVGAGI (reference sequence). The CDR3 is CASSYSTGLNEKLFF. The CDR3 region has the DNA TGTGCCAGCAGTTACTCGACAGGGTTGAATGAAAAACTGTTTTTT.

The CDR3 sequence is CASRQAAGTGGTEAFF. CDR3 in DNA: TGTGCCAGCAGGCAAGCCGCCGGGACAGGGGGAACTGAAGCTTTCTTT. The chain combines TRBV28 with TRBJ1-1, with 11 positions matching TRBD1. Germline V gene sequence: CDR1 MDHEN, CDR2 SYDVKM. The trim removed 6 bases at V and 5 bases at J, leaving 11 bases unmatched. The CDR3 is made up of 16 amino acids.

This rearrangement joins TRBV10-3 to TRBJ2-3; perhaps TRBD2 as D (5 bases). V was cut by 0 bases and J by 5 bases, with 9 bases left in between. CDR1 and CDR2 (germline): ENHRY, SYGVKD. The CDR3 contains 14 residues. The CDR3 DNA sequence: TGTGCCATCAGTGAGTCGAGGGCCAAAGATACGCAGTATTTT. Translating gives CAISESRAKDTQYF.

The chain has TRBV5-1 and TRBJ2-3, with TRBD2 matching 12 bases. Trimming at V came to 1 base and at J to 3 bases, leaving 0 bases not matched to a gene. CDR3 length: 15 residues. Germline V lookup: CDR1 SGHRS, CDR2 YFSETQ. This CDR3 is CASSLTSGRTDTQYF. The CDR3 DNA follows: TGCGCCAGCAGCTTGACTAGCGGGAGGACAGATACGCAGTATTTT.

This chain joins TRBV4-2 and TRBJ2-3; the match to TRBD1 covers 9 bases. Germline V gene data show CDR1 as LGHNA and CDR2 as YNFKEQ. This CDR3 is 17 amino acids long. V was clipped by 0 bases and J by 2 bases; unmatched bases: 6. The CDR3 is CASSQDTGQGSTDTQYF. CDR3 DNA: TGTGCCAGCAGCCAAGATACGGGACAGGGCTCCACAGATACGCAGTATTTT.

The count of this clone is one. The chain's CDR3 is CASSPPISGSLTYNEQFF. In DNA form, the CDR3 reads TGTGCCAGCAGCCCCCCCATTAGCGGGAGTTTAACCTACAATGAGCAGTTCTTC. J is TRBJ2-1 and V is TRBV7-9; TRBD2 matches at 9 bases. The V gene's germline CDR1 is SEHNR and CDR2 FQNEAQ (reference sequence). The CDR3 is 18 amino acids. V gave up 5 bases and J gave up 2 bases; unmatched junction bases: 13.

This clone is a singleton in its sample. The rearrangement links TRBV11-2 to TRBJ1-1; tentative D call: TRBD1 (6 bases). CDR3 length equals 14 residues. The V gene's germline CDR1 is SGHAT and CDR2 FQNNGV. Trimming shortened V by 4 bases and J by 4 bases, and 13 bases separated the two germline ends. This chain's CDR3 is CASSSKGVFTEAFF. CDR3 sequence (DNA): TGTGCCAGCAGCTCTAAGGGGGTCTTCACTGAAGCTTTCTTT.

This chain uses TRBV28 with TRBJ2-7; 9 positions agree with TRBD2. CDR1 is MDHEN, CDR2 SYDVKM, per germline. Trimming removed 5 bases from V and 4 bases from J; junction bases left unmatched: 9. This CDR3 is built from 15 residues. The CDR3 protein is CASSGDSGRDYEQYF. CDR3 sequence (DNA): TGTGCCAGCAGTGGTGATAGCGGGAGAGATTACGAGCAGTACTTC.

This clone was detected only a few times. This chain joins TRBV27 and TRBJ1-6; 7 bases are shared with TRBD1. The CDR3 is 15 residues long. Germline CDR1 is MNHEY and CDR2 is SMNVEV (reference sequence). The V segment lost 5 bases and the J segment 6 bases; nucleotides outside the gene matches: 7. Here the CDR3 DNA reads TGTGCCAGCAGTCTTACAGGGACAGCTAATTCACCCCTCCACTTT. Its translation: CASSLTGTANSPLHF.

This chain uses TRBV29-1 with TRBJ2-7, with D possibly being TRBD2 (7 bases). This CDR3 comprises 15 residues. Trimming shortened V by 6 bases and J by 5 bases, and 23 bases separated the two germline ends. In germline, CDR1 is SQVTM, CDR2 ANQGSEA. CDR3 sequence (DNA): TGCAGCGTAAAGGGGACAACCGGGGGGATAGACGAGCAGTACTTC. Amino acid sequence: CSVKGTTGGIDEQYF.

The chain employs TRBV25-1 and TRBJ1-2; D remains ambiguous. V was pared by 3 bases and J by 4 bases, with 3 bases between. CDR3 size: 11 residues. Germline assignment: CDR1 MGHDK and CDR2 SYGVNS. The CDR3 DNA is TGTGCCAGCAGTGAGAGCTATGGCTACACCTTC. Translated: CASSESYGYTF.

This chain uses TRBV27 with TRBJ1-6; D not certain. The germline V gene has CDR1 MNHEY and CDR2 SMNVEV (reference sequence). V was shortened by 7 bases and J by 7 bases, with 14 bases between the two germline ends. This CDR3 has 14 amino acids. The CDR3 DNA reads TGTGCCAGCACCCCTTCGGGGTTAAATTCACCCCTCCACTTT. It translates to CASTPSGLNSPLHF.